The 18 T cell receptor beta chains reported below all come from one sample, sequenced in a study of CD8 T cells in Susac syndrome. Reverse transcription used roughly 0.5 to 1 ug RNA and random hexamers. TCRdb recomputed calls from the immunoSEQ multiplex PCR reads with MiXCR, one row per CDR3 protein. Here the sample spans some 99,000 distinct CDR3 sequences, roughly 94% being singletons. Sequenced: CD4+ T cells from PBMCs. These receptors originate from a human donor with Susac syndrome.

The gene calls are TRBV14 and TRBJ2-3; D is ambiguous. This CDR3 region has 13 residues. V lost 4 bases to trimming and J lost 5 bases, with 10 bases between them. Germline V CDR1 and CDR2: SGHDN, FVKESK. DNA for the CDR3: TGTGCCAGCAGCCGAGACCTAGAAGATACGCAGTATTTT. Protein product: CASSRDLEDTQYF. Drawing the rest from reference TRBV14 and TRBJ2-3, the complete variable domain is EAGVTQFPSHSVIEKGQTVTLRCDPISGHDNLYWYRRVMGKEIKFLLHFVKESKQDESGMPNNRFLAERTGGTYSTLKVQPAELEDSGVYFCASSRDLEDTQYFGPGTRLTVL.

CDR3 in amino acids: CASSLIAGNVETQYF. In nucleotides, the CDR3 is TGTGCCAGCAGCTTAATAGCAGGGAATGTAGAGACCCAGTACTTC. This rearrangement joins TRBV7-3 to TRBJ2-5; weak D call: TRBD1 (5 bases). Looked up from germline, CDR1 is SGHTA and CDR2 is FQGTGA. V was pared by 1 base and J by 4 bases, with 13 bases between. The CDR3 covers 15 residues. Complete variable domain (other parts from reference TRBV7-3 and TRBJ2-5): GAGVSQTPSNKVTEKGKYVELRCDPISGHTALYWYRQSLGQGPEFLIYFQGTGAADDSGLPNDRFFAVRPEGSVSTLKIQRTERGDSAVYLCASSLIAGNVETQYFGPGTRLLVL.

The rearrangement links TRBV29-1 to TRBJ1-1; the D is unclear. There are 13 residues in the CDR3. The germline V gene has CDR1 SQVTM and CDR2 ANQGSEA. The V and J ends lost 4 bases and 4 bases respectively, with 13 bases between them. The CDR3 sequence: CSVGEKSGTEAFF. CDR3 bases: TGCAGCGTTGGTGAGAAATCGGGCACTGAAGCTTTCTTT.

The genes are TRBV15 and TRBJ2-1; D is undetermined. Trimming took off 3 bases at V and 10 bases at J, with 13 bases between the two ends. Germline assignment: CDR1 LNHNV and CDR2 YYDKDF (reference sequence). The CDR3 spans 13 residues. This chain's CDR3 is CATSRTPLGEQFF. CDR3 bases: TGTGCCACCAGCAGGACACCGCTCGGCGAGCAGTTCTTC.

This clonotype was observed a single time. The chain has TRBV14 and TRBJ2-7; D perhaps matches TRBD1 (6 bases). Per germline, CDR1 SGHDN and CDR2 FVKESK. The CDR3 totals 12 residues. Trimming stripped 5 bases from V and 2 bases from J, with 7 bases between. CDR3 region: CASSGDTYEQYF. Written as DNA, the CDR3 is TGTGCCAGCAGCGGGGACACCTACGAGCAGTACTTC.

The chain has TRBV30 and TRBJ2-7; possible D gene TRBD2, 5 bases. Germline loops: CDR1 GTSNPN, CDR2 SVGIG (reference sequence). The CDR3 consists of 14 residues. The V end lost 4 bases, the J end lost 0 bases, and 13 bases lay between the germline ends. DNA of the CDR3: TGTGCCTGGAAAGGTGGGAGTGTCTCCTACGAGCAGTACTTC. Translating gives CAWKGGSVSYEQYF.

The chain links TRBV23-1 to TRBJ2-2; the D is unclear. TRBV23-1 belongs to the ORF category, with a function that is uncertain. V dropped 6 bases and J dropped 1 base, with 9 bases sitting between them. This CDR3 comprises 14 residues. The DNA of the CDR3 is TGCGCCAGCAGCGCCTGGGGGAACACCGGGGAGCTGTTTTTT. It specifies CASSAWGNTGELFF.

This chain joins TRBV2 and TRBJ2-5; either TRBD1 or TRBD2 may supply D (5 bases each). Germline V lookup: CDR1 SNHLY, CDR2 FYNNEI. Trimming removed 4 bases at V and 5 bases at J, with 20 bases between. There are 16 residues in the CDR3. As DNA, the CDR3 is TGTGCCAGCAGTGTCTCGCCGGGACCCCTCGGCGAGACCCAGTACTTC. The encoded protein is CASSVSPGPLGETQYF. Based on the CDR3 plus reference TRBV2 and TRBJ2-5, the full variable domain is EPEVTQTPSHQVTQMGQEVILRCVPISNHLYFYWYRQILGQKVEFLVSFYNNEISEKSEIFDDQFSVERPDGSNFTLKIRSTKLEDSAMYFCASSVSPGPLGETQYFGPGTRLLVL.

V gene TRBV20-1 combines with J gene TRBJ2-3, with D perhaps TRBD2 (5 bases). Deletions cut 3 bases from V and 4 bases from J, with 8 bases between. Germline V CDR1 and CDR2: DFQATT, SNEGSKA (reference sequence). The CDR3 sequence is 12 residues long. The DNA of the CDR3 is TGCAGTGCTAGGTCCGGGGCAGATACGCAGTATTTT. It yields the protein CSARSGADTQYF.

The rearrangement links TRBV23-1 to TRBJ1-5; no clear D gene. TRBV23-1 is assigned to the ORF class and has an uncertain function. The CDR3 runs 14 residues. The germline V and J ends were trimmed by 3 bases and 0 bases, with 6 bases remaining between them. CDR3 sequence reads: CASSHGNSNQPQHF. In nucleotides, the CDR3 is TGCGCCAGCAGTCACGGGAATAGCAATCAGCCCCAGCATTTT.

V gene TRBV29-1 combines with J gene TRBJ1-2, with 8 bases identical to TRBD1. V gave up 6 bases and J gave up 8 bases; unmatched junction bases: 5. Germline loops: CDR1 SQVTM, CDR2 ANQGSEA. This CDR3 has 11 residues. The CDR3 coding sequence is TGCAGCGTGGAGGACAGGGAGGGCTACACCTTC. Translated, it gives CSVEDREGYTF.

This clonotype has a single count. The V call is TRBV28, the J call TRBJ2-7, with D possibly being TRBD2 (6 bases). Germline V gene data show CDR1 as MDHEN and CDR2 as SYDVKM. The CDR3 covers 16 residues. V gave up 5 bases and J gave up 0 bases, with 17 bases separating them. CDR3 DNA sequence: TGTGCCAGCAGTCCCCGCTTGGGGCGGGGCTCCTACGAGCAGTACTTC. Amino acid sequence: CASSPRLGRGSYEQYF.

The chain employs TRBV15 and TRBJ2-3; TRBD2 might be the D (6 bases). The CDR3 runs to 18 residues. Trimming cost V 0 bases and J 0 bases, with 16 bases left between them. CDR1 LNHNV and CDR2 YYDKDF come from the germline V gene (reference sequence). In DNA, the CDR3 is TGTGCCACCAGCAGAGATCTAATGAAACTAGCTAGCACAGATACGCAGTATTTT. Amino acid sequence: CATSRDLMKLASTDTQYF.

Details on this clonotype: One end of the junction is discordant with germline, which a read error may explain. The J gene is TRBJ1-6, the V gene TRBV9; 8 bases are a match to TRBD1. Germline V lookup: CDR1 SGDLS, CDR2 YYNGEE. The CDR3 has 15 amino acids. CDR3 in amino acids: CASSPLDRAASPPHF. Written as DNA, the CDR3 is TGTGCCAGCAGCCCGTTGGACAGGGCTGCATCACCCCCCCACTTT. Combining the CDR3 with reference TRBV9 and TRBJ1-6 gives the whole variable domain DSGVTQTPKHLITATGQRVTLRCSPRSGDLSVYWYQQSLDQGLQFLIQYYNGEERAKGNILERFSAQQFPDLHSELNLSSLELGDSALYFCASSPLDRAASPPHFGNGTRLTVT.

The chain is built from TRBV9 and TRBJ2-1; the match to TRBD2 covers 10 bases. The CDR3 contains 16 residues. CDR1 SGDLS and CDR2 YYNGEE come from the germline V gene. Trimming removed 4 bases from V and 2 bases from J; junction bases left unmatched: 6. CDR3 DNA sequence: TGTGCCAGCAGCCCCAGCACTAGCGGGGCCTACAATGAGCAGTTCTTC. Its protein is CASSPSTSGAYNEQFF.

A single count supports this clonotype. CDR3 in amino acids: CSVTDNTEAFF. CDR3 DNA sequence: TGCAGCGTGACGGACAACACTGAAGCTTTCTTT. The V and J genes are TRBV29-1 and TRBJ1-1; D is undetermined. There are 11 residues in the CDR3. CDR1 SQVTM and CDR2 ANQGSEA come from the germline V gene. Trimming left V 6 bases short and J 2 bases short, with 7 bases between. Combining the CDR3 with reference TRBV29-1 and TRBJ1-1 gives the whole variable domain SAVISQKPSRDICQRGTSLTIQCQVDSQVTMMFWYRQQPGQSLTLIATANQGSEATYESGFVIDKFPISRPNLTFSTLTVSNMSPEDSSIYLCSVTDNTEAFFGQGTRLTVV.

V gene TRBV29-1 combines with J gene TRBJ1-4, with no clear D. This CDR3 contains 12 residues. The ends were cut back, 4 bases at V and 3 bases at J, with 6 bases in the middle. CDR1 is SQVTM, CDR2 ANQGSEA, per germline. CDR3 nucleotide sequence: TGCAGCGTTGGGAGGGCTAATGAAAAACTGTTTTTT. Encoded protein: CSVGRANEKLFF. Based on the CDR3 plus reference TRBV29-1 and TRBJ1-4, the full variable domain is SAVISQKPSRDICQRGTSLTIQCQVDSQVTMMFWYRQQPGQSLTLIATANQGSEATYESGFVIDKFPISRPNLTFSTLTVSNMSPEDSSIYLCSVGRANEKLFFGSGTQLSVL.

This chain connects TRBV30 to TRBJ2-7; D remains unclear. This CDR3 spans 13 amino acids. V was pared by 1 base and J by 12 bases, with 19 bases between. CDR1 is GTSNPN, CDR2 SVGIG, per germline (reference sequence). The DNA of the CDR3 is TGTGCCTGGAGTGACGCCCGGGCCCGACGCCGGTACTTC. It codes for CAWSDARARRRYF.